This TCR beta chain was sequenced in a study of CD8+CD57+ T cells in acquired aplastic anemia. Whole-study context: Sorting CD4+ and CD8+ cells gave DNA averaging 3.2 ug.

According to the study, genomic DNA was the template for TCR beta VDJ and CDR3 profiling. MiXCR, applied by TCRdb to the reads, yields one record per CDR3 protein. This table has more than 250,000 distinct CDR3 sequences, 50% to 70% appearing once. Notes on the study in general: Fewer than 35 CD8+ CDR3 sequences occurred in both the patients and the controls. The CD8+ Simpson's diversity of patients and controls was not significantly different.

Germline CDR1 and CDR2: ENHRY and SYGVKD. The CDR3 contains 15 residues. Between the trimmed V and J ends, which lost 11 bases and 4 bases, there was a span of 23 bases. On this clonotype itself: The antigen is unknown.

Sequences were obtained from sorted CD4+, CD8+, or CD8+CD57+ T cells (not recorded which) from PBMCs. The V call is TRBV10-3, the J call TRBJ1-2; D may be TRBD1 (6 bases). The TCR sequence derives from a human donor with severe aplastic anemia or a healthy control (not recorded which). The CDR3 region has the DNA TGTGCCTCAAACCCGAAGGCGGGGGCAGTCTATGGCTACACCTTC. This translates into CASNPKAGAVYGYTF.